This TCR beta chain was profiled in a study of blood T cell repertoires in COVID-19. The overall study: Some COVID-19 samples were acute and others convalescent; all came from the United States, Italy and Spain. PBMCs, B-cell-depleted T cells, or T cells provided the cDNA or gDNA that made up the material.

The CDR3 extends over 15 amino acids. V was clipped by 5 bases and J by 0 bases, with 10 bases between them. CDR1 is LNHDA, CDR2 SQIVND, per germline (reference sequence). In the authors' methods: Scientists estimated how many nucleated cells there were by amplifying reference gene primers. Sequencing used immunoSEQ multiplex PCR; TCRdb keeps in-frame clones, though not all of them. Clone size and the V and J calls come from that table; the DNA yielded D and trimming. Of fewer than 250,000 clones detected, approximately 86% appear once; the ten largest clones hold around 5.9%. The sequenced material came from peripheral blood. This chain joins TRBV19 and TRBJ2-2; D is undetermined. The TCR originated in a human donor in a cohort sampled during active COVID-19. CDR3 sequence: CASSSGVTNTGELFF. For the CDR3, the DNA is TGTGCCAGTAGTTCAGGCGTCACGAACACCGGGGAGCTGTTTTTT.